A single sample gave rise to the 19 T cell receptor beta chains below, sequenced in a study of PD-1 blockade in classical Hodgkin lymphoma. Noted time point: cycle 4 day 1 (C4D1), after about 6 weeks of nivolumab. Relapse after autologous stem cell transplantation occurred in every patient, and brentuximab vedotin exposure varied. Negative magnetic selection isolated CD4+ T cells from thawed PBMCs. The assay was immunoSEQ multiplex PCR, and TCRdb's table has in-frame clones only and misses some. Counted here are under 30,000 clones, around 87% occurring once; the ten biggest clones make up over 0.4%. The material was CD4+ T cells from blood, obtained before the fourth cycle of nivolumab. The receptors stem from a human donor with classical Hodgkin lymphoma.

The V and J genes are TRBV4-1 and TRBJ2-3, with 7 bases matching TRBD2. Germline V gives CDR1 MGHRA, CDR2 YSYEKL. The CDR3 covers 14 residues. The J segment lost 2 bases and the V segment lost 4 bases, leaving 3 bases of the junction unmatched. The CDR3 coding sequence is TGCGCCAGCAGCCGGGACTACTTCACAGATACGCAGTATTTT. The encoded protein is CASSRDYFTDTQYF.

The chain carries TRBV6-1 and TRBJ1-6, with TRBD1 identical over 7 bases. The trim removed 4 bases at V and 6 bases at J, leaving 9 bases unmatched. CDR1 is MNHNS and CDR2 is SASEGT in the germline V gene. The CDR3 loop spans 16 amino acids. Here the CDR3 DNA reads TGTGCCAGCAGTGCCCCCACAGGGGCCGTTAATTCACCCCTCCACTTT. This gives the protein CASSAPTGAVNSPLHF.

The V gene is TRBV28, the J gene TRBJ1-3; D ambiguous. CDR1 is MDHEN and CDR2 is SYDVKM in the germline V gene. V lost 6 bases to trimming and J lost 0 bases, with 6 bases between them. The CDR3 is made up of 13 amino acids. Here the CDR3 DNA reads TGTGCCAGCAGGGGCCACTCTGGAAACACCATATATTTT. As protein: CASRGHSGNTIYF.

The rearrangement uses TRBV4-2 and TRBJ2-3; TRBD2 agrees at 13 bases. Germline assignment: CDR1 LGHNA and CDR2 YNFKEQ. Trimming removed 1 base from V and 5 bases from J; junction bases left unmatched: 6. The CDR3 covers 17 residues. CDR3 sequence reads: CASSQGMTSGGRDTQYF. In DNA form, the CDR3 reads TGTGCCAGCAGCCAAGGGATGACTAGCGGGGGGAGAGATACGCAGTATTTT.

V and J are TRBV18 and TRBJ1-4; no definite D call. The germline CDR1 and CDR2 sequences are KGHSH and LQKENI. There are 15 residues in the CDR3. With 3 bases removed from V and 14 bases from J, the gap between germline ends came to 22 bases. The CDR3: CASSPSARPDKRLFF. CDR3 nucleotides: TGTGCCAGCTCACCGAGCGCCAGGCCCGATAAGAGGCTGTTTTTT.

The chain is built from TRBV29-1 and TRBJ2-2; 7 nucleotides agree with TRBD1. The V segment lost 3 bases and the J segment 8 bases; nucleotides outside the gene matches: 6. The CDR3 spans 13 residues. CDR1 and CDR2 (germline): SQVTM, ANQGSEA. CDR3 nucleotides: TGCAGCGTTGAGGGACAGCGCAGTGGGGAGCTGTTTTTT. Protein product: CSVEGQRSGELFF.

The chain links TRBV6-1 to TRBJ1-5, with 10 bases that match TRBD1. The CDR3 spans 16 residues. The V segment lost 2 bases and the J segment 5 bases; nucleotides outside the gene matches: 6. CDR1 is MNHNS and CDR2 is SASEGT in the germline V gene. CDR3 loop: CASSEFFGQGDQPQHF. DNA of the CDR3: TGTGCCAGCAGTGAATTTTTCGGACAGGGGGATCAGCCCCAGCATTTT.

This chain joins TRBV5-5 and TRBJ2-1, with 9 bases matching TRBD2. This CDR3 contains 15 residues. V shed 4 bases and J 7 bases; nucleotides not matched to a gene: 9. Germline CDR1 and CDR2: SGHKS and YYEKEE (reference sequence). The CDR3 region is CASSPGREGRNEQFF. CDR3 nucleotides: TGTGCCAGCAGCCCCGGGCGGGAGGGCCGGAATGAGCAGTTCTTC.

The chain carries TRBV7-9 and TRBJ2-2, with D unclear. V lost 3 bases to trimming and J lost 3 bases, with 11 bases between them. This CDR3 is 15 amino acids long. Germline V gene data show CDR1 as SEHNR and CDR2 as FQNEAQ (reference sequence). The DNA for the CDR3 is TGTGCCAGCAGCTTTGGTGGGATTGACACCGGGGAGCTGTTTTTT. It encodes CASSFGGIDTGELFF.

V gene TRBV28 combines with J gene TRBJ2-1, with D maybe TRBD2 (7 bases). Germline lookup yields CDR1 MDHEN and CDR2 SYDVKM. V lost 7 bases and J lost 6, with 16 bases in between. The length of the CDR3 is 14 residues. The CDR3 loop reads CASTFRGGGNEQFF. Here the CDR3 DNA reads TGTGCCAGCACCTTCAGGGGCGGGGGCAATGAGCAGTTCTTC.

The chain links TRBV6-1 to TRBJ1-1, with a tentative D call TRBD1 (5 bases). The germline gives CDR1 MNHNS, CDR2 SASEGT. This CDR3 region has 14 residues. With 2 bases removed from V and 10 bases from J, the gap between germline ends came to 17 bases. Written as DNA, the CDR3 is TGTGCCAGCAGTGAATTTGGGAGGGGCCAGCGAGCTTTCTTT. It specifies CASSEFGRGQRAFF.

The V and J genes are TRBV7-9 and TRBJ2-3; D gene unclear. V was pared by 0 bases and J by 5 bases, with 0 bases between. CDR1 is SEHNR, CDR2 FQNEAQ, per germline (reference sequence). The CDR3 totals 11 residues. In DNA form, the CDR3 reads TGTGCCAGCAGCTTAGCAGATACGCAGTATTTT. Protein sequence: CASSLADTQYF.

The chain has TRBV27 and TRBJ2-2, with D possibly being TRBD2 (5 bases). Trimming removed 2 bases from V and 1 base from J, with 8 bases in between. Germline-derived CDR1 and CDR2 are MNHEY and SMNVEV (reference sequence). CDR3 length: 15 amino acids. The CDR3 nucleotides are TGTGCCAGCAGTTTAGGAAGCGGGAACACCGGGGAGCTGTTTTTT. Its protein is CASSLGSGNTGELFF.

This chain links TRBV10-2 with TRBJ2-3; no reliable D call. The CDR3 length is 11 residues. The V and J ends lost 4 bases and 5 bases respectively, with 4 bases between them. From germline, CDR1 is WSHSY and CDR2 SAAADI. In DNA, the CDR3 is TGCGCCAGCAGTGCCAGAGATACGCAGTATTTT. Encoded protein: CASSARDTQYF.

J is TRBJ2-1 and V is TRBV6-1, with a possible D match to TRBD2 (6 bases). Trimming left V 3 bases short and J 10 bases short, with 10 bases between. The CDR3 is made up of 12 amino acids. Germline-derived CDR1 and CDR2 are MNHNS and SASEGT. This CDR3 reads CASSEREREQFF. CDR3 DNA sequence: TGTGCCAGCAGTGAGCGGGAAAGGGAGCAGTTCTTC.

This rearrangement joins TRBV7-8 to TRBJ1-5, with D unresolved. CDR3 length: 14 amino acids. Germline values: CDR1 SGHVS, CDR2 FQNEAQ. Trimming removed 1 base at V and 3 bases at J, with 7 bases between. This chain's CDR3 is CASSLVSNNQPQHF. Here the CDR3 DNA reads TGTGCCAGCAGCTTAGTTTCCAACAATCAGCCCCAGCATTTT.

The genes are TRBV15 and TRBJ2-7, with 8 bases lining up with TRBD2. The CDR3 is 19 residues long. After removal of 3 bases from V and 4 bases from J, the junction contained 20 bases not matched to a gene. Germline V gene data show CDR1 as LNHNV and CDR2 as YYDKDF (reference sequence). CDR3 bases: TGTGCCACCAGCAGGGTTAGCGGGATGGAAGTTCGGGGAAGTTACGAGCAGTACTTC. Translation gives CATSRVSGMEVRGSYEQYF.

V is TRBV7-2 and J is TRBJ2-3; 7 bases map to TRBD2. V lost 1 base to trimming and J lost 1 base; unmatched junction nucleotides: 2. The CDR3 runs to 15 residues. The germline CDR1 and CDR2 sequences are SGHTA and FQGNSA. The CDR3 loop is CASSLDLAGTDTQYF. The CDR3 nucleotides read TGTGCCAGCAGCTTAGATCTAGCGGGCACAGATACGCAGTATTTT.

This chain links TRBV10-3 with TRBJ2-7, with D uncertain. V gave up 3 bases and J gave up 5 bases, with 8 bases separating them. This CDR3 contains 12 residues. The germline V gene has CDR1 ENHRY and CDR2 SYGVKD. As DNA, the CDR3 is TGTGCCATCAGTGACTTTCCCCACGAGCAGTACTTC. It specifies CAISDFPHEQYF.